This entry is about one TCR beta chain. No antigen is known for it. These data are taken from a study of T cell responses to AZD1222 COVID-19 vaccine. Sequenced by immunoSEQ multiplex PCR; TCRdb stores in-frame clones only, minus some. Among 120,000 or so clones listed, 75% to 95% were seen once. The CDR3 extends over 14 amino acids. V was pared by 5 bases and J by 0 bases, with 9 bases between. Germline V gives CDR1 SGDLS, CDR2 YYNGEE. Study-wide points: Two AZD1222 administrations were followed by greater Spike-specific TCR breadth and depth. No day 14 peak samples; only post-peak repertoires were characterized.

This chain uses TRBV9 with TRBJ1-3; no clear D gene. Specimen: peripheral blood, collected 28 days after the second dose of the MenACWY control vaccine. This clonotype was obtained from an adult who received the MenACWY meningococcal vaccine as a control. CDR3 protein: CASSSGISGNTIYF. Here the CDR3 DNA reads TGTGCCAGCAGTTCTGGTATCTCTGGAAACACCATATATTTT.